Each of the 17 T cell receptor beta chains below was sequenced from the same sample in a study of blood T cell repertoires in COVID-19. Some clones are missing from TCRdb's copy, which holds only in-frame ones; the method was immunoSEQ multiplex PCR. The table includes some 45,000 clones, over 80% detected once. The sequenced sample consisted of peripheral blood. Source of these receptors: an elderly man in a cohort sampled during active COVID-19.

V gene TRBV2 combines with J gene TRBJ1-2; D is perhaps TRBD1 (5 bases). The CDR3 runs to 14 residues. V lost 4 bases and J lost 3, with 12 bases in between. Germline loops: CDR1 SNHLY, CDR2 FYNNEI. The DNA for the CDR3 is TGTGCCAGCAGTGGGGGAAAGGGGTACTATGGCTACACCTTC. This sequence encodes CASSGGKGYYGYTF.

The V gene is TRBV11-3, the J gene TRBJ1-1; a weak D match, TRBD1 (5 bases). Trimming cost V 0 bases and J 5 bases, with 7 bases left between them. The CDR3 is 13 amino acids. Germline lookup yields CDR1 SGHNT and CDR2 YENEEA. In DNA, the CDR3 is TGTGCCAGCAGCTTAGAGACAGATACTGAAGCTTTCTTT. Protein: CASSLETDTEAFF.

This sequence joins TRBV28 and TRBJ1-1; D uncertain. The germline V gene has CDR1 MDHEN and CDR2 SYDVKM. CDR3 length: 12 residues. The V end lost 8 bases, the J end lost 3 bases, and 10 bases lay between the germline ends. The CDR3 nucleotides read TGTGCCAGCGAGGGCAGGTACACTGAAGCTTTCTTT. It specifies CASEGRYTEAFF.

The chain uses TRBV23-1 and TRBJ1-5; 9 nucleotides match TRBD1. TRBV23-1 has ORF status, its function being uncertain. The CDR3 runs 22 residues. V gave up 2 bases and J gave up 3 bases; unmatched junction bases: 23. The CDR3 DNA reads TGCGCCAGCAGTCAACGCCGGGACAGGGCTCTTGAACGTCTTTACTCCAATCAGCCCCAGCATTTT. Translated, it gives CASSQRRDRALERLYSNQPQHF.

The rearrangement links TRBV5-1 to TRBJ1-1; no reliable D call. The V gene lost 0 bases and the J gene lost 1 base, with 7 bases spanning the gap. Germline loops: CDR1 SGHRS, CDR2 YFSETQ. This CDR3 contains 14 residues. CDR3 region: CASSLDTRNTEAFF. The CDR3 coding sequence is TGCGCCAGCAGCTTGGACACCAGGAACACTGAAGCTTTCTTT.

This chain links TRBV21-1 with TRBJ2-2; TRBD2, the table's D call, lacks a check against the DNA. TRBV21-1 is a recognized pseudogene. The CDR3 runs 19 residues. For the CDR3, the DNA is TGTGCCAGCAGCAAAGTCGGGGGACTAGCGGGGGGGCCCCCCGGGGAGCTGTTTTTT. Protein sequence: CASSKVGGLAGGPPGELFF.

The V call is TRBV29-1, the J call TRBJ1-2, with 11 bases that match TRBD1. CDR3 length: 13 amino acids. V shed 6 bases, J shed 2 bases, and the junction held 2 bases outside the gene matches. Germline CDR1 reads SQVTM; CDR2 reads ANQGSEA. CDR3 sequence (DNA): TGCAGCGTGGGGACAGGGGGGAACTATGGCTACACCTTC. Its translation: CSVGTGGNYGYTF.

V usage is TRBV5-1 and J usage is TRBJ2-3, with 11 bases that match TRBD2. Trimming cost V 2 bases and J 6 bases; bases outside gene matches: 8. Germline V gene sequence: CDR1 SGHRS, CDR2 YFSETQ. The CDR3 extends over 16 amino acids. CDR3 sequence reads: CASSLVAGGPSDTQYF. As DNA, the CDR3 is TGCGCCAGCAGCTTAGTAGCGGGGGGGCCGTCGGATACGCAGTATTTT. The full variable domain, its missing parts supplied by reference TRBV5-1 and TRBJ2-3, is KAGVTQTPRYLIKTRGQQVTLSCSPISGHRSVSWYQQTPGQGLQFLFEYFSETQRNKGNFPGRFSGRQFSNSRSEMNVSTLELGDSALYLCASSLVAGGPSDTQYFGPGTRLTVL.

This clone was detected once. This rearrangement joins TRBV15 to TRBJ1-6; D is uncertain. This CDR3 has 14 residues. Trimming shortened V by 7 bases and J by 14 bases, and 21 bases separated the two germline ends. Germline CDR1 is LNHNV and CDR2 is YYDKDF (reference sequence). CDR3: CATKPGGLGGSLHF. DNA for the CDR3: TGTGCCACCAAGCCCGGAGGGTTGGGTGGGTCCCTCCACTTT.

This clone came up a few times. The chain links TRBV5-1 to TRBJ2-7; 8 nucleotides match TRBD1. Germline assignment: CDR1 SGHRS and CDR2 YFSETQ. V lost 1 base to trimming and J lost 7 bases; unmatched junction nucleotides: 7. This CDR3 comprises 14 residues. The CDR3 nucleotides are TGCGCCAGCAGCTTGAGGGGTGACAGGGGAGAGCAGTACTTC. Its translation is CASSLRGDRGEQYF.

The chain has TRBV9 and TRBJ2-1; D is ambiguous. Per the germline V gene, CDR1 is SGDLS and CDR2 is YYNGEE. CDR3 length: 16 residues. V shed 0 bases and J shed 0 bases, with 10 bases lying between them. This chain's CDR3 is CASSVAFVNSYNEQFF. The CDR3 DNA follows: TGTGCCAGCAGCGTAGCTTTCGTAAACTCCTACAATGAGCAGTTCTTC.

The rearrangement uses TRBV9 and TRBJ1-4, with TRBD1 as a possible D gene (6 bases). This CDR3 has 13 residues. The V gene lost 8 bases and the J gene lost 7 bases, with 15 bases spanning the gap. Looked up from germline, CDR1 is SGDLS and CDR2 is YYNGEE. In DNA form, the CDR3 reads TGTGCCAGTAGGGGGTCGAGGAGTGAAAAACTGTTTTTT. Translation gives CASRGSRSEKLFF.

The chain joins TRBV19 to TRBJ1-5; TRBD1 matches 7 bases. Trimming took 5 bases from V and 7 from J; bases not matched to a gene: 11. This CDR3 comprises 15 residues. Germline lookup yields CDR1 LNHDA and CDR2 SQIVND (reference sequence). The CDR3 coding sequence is TGTGCCAGTAGTCCGCGCACAGGGGTAAGCCAGCCCCAGCATTTT. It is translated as CASSPRTGVSQPQHF.

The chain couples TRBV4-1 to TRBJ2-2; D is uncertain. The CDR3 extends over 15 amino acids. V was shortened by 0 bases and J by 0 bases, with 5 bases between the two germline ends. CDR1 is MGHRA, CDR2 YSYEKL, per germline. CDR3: CASSQEVANTGELFF. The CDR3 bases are TGCGCCAGCAGCCAAGAGGTAGCGAACACCGGGGAGCTGTTTTTT.

The CDR3 DNA follows: TGTGCCAGCAGCCAGAGGAGACAGAGACTGAACACTGAAGCTTTCTTT. Translation gives CASSQRRQRLNTEAFF. The chain uses TRBV11-2 and TRBJ1-1, with D possibly being TRBD1 (5 bases). In germline, CDR1 is SGHAT, CDR2 FQNNGV. V was pared by 5 bases and J by 0 bases, with 16 bases between. The CDR3 extends over 16 amino acids.

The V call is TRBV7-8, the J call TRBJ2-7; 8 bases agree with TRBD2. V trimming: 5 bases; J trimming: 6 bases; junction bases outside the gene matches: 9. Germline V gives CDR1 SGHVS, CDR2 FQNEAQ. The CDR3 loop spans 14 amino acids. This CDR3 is CASSPSRTSSEQYF. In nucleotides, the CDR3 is TGTGCCAGCAGCCCATCAAGGACTAGCAGCGAGCAGTACTTC.

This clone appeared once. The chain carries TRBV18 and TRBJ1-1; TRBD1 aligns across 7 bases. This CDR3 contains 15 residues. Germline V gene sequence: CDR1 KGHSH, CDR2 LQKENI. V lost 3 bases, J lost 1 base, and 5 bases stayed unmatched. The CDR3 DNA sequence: TGTGCCAGCTCACCGAAGGGGACAGCGAACACTGAAGCTTTCTTT. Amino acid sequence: CASSPKGTANTEAFF.